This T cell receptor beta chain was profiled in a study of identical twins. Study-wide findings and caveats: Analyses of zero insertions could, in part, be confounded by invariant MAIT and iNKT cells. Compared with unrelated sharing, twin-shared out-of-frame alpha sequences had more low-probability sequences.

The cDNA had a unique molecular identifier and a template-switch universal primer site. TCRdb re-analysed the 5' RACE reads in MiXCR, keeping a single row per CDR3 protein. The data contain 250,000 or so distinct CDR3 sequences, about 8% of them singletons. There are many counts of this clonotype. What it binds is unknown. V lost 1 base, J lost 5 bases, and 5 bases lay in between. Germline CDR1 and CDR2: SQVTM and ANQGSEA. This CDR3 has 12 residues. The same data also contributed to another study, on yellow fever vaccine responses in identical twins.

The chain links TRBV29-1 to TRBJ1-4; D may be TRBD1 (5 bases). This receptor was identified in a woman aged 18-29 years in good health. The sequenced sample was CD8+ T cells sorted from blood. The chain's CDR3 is CSVEAGNEKLFF. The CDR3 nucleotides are TGCAGCGTTGAAGCAGGGAATGAAAAACTGTTTTTT. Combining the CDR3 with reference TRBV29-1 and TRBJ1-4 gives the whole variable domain SAVISQKPSRDICQRGTSLTIQCQVDSQVTMMFWYRQQPGQSLTLIATANQGSEATYESGFVIDKFPISRPNLTFSTLTVSNMSPEDSSIYLCSVEAGNEKLFFGSGTQLSVL.